One and the same sample provided the 18 T cell receptor beta chains below, sequenced in a study of blood T cells in healthy people across ages. It was with a sample-barcoded 5' primer and a J-beta primer mix that a second PCR of roughly 7 to 12 cycles was run. TCRdb passed the 5' RACE reads through MiXCR, listing each CDR3 protein once. The data contain 700,000 or so distinct CDR3 sequences, about 24% of them seen just once; the ten biggest clones take up 20% to 25%. Sequencing was done on a sample of blood. These TCRs come from a man between 65 and 80 years old in good health.

The chain carries TRBV20-1 and TRBJ1-3; tentative D call: TRBD1 (6 bases). Germline V gene sequence: CDR1 DFQATT, CDR2 SNEGSKA (reference sequence). This CDR3 is 13 amino acids long. Trimming left V 5 bases short and J 4 bases short, with 12 bases between. CDR3 loop: CSAFTGTGNTIYF. CDR3 nucleotide sequence: TGCAGTGCTTTCACAGGGACCGGAAACACCATATATTTT.

This clonotype was picked up a small number of times. One end of the junction is discordant with germline, which a read error may explain. The CDR3 spells CASSKDRGRAGRETDTQYF. The CDR3, as DNA: TGCGCCAGCAGCAAAGACAGGGGTCGCGCCGGGAGGGAAACAGATACGCAGTATTTT. The chain combines TRBV4-3 with TRBJ2-3; D tentatively reads TRBD1 or TRBD2 (8 bases each). The germline V gene has CDR1 LGHNA and CDR2 YSLEER. The CDR3 length is 19 residues.

This clonotype was recorded many times. The chain joins TRBV5-1 to TRBJ2-1, with 7 bases fitting TRBD2. The CDR3 runs to 17 residues. V was pared by 3 bases and J by 1 base, with 10 bases of the junction left unmatched. Germline V CDR1 and CDR2: SGHRS, YFSETQ. The CDR3 DNA reads as TGCGCCAGCAGCTCCAACCCGACTAGCTGGTCCTACAATGAGCAGTTCTTC. It encodes CASSSNPTSWSYNEQFF.

The rearrangement links TRBV7-2 to TRBJ1-1, with D possibly TRBD1 on 6 matching bases. Between the trimmed V and J ends, which lost 1 base and 3 bases, there was a span of 12 bases. CDR1 and CDR2 from the germline V gene are SGHTA and FQGNSA. The CDR3 consists of 15 residues. CDR3 nucleotides: TGTGCCAGCAGCTTAGGGTCGAGGGGGTACACTGAAGCTTTCTTT. As protein: CASSLGSRGYTEAFF.

In its sample, this clonotype was seen a few times. The rearrangement links TRBV4-1 to TRBJ2-1; no firm D call. Germline CDR1 reads MGHRA; CDR2 reads YSYEKL. V lost 0 bases to trimming and J lost 1 base, with 13 bases between them. CDR3 length: 17 residues. CDR3: CASSQDLGSGSYNEQFF. CDR3 DNA: TGCGCCAGCAGCCAAGATCTTGGATCAGGATCCTACAATGAGCAGTTCTTC.

The V call is TRBV29-1, the J call TRBJ2-3, with D hard to call. The CDR3 has 11 residues. The V and J ends lost 6 bases and 4 bases respectively, with 8 bases between them. Germline lookup yields CDR1 SQVTM and CDR2 ANQGSEA. Here the CDR3 reads CSVARADTQYF. As DNA, the CDR3 is TGCAGCGTGGCCCGTGCAGATACGCAGTATTTT.

In its sample, this clonotype was seen many times. The chain is built from TRBV7-6 and TRBJ2-2; TRBD1 matches 7 bases. Germline V gives CDR1 SGHVS, CDR2 FNYEAQ. The ends lost 1 base at V and 7 bases at J; junction bases unmatched: 3. The CDR3 length is 14 residues. The CDR3 region is CASSLDTGVGELFF. For the CDR3, the DNA is TGTGCCAGCAGCTTAGATACAGGGGTCGGGGAGCTGTTTTTT.

This clonotype was detected only a few times. Sequence at one end of the junction differs from germline and may be a read error. The CDR3 DNA follows: TGTGCCATCGGTGAAGGTGGGAGAGGAGAGACCCAGTACTTC. It yields the protein CAIGEGGRGETQYF. This chain uses TRBV10-3 with TRBJ2-1, with D possibly being TRBD2 (5 bases). Near its end, the DNA agrees better with TRBJ2-5, so the J call may be wrong. CDR3 length: 14 amino acids. The V gene's germline CDR1 is ENHRY and CDR2 SYGVKD.

The chain has TRBV5-8 and TRBJ1-5; D is unclear. Trimming pared 3 bases from V and 4 bases from J, leaving 11 bases between. Germline V gene data show CDR1 as SGHTS and CDR2 as YDEGEE. This CDR3 is 14 amino acids long. CDR3 in amino acids: CASSSRVRNQPQHF. In DNA, the CDR3 is TGTGCCAGCAGCTCGAGAGTGAGGAATCAGCCCCAGCATTTT.

This chain links TRBV20-1 with TRBJ1-1; D uncertain. The V end lost 0 bases, the J end lost 8 bases, and 13 bases lay between the germline ends. CDR1 is DFQATT, CDR2 SNEGSKA, per germline (reference sequence). The CDR3 loop spans 13 amino acids. The CDR3 loop reads CSARDPGREEAFF. The CDR3 DNA reads as TGCAGTGCTAGAGATCCTGGACGCGAGGAAGCTTTCTTT.

V gene TRBV20-1 combines with J gene TRBJ2-5; 7 positions match TRBD2. The CDR3 spans 15 residues. Per germline, CDR1 DFQATT and CDR2 SNEGSKA (reference sequence). CDR3 loop: CSSTGGSGLQETQYF. For the CDR3, the DNA is TGCAGCAGCACGGGCGGTAGCGGGCTCCAAGAGACCCAGTACTTC.

This chain links TRBV18 with TRBJ2-7; D is undetermined. The CDR3 has 13 residues. The V end lost 4 bases, the J end lost 4 bases, and 11 bases lay between the germline ends. Germline CDR1 reads KGHSH; CDR2 reads LQKENI. The CDR3 DNA reads as TGTGCCAGCTCACGATCGCAGGTATACGAGCAGTACGTC. Translated, it gives CASSRSQVYEQYV.

This clonotype occurred a few times. This chain connects TRBV15 to TRBJ2-5, with TRBD2 matching 11 bases. TRBJ2-7 explains the end of the DNA better; the J call may be wrong. CDR3 length: 16 amino acids. Germline CDR1 and CDR2: LNHNV and YYDKDF (reference sequence). The CDR3 nucleotides read TGTGCCACCAGCAGAGAGGCTAGCGGGGGGCAGTACGAGCAGTACTTC. Translated, it gives CATSREASGGQYEQYF.

The chain employs TRBV7-2 and TRBJ2-7; D is uncertain. The CDR3 length is 14 residues. The germline V gene has CDR1 SGHTA and CDR2 FQGNSA. Trimming took 3 bases from V and 0 from J, leaving 9 bases between them. The CDR3: CASSLNQVSYEQYV. The CDR3 DNA is TGTGCCAGCAGCTTGAATCAGGTCTCCTACGAGCAGTACGTC.

This clonotype was seen a handful of times. The V call is TRBV3-1, the J call TRBJ1-2, with 8 bases matching TRBD1. The CDR3 is 14 amino acids. The V gene end was trimmed by 3 bases and the J gene end by 6 bases; junction bases not matched to a gene: 6. The germline gives CDR1 LGHDT, CDR2 YNNKEL (reference sequence). DNA of the CDR3: TGTGCCAGCAGCCAGGACAGGGTCAGGAATGGCTACACCTTC. Its protein is CASSQDRVRNGYTF.

A few counts support this clonotype. A read error may produce the germline difference seen at one junction end. The CDR3 region is CASSSQGQGLEAQYF. The CDR3, as DNA: TGTGCCAGCAGTTCTCAAGGACAGGGCCTAGAGGCCCAGTACTTC. This chain links TRBV7-2 with TRBJ2-5, with 8 bases lining up with TRBD1. Per germline, CDR1 SGHTA and CDR2 FQGNSA. CDR3 size: 15 residues.

To note about this clonotype: A clone one base away is much larger, so this may be a read error. The V call is TRBV12-3 or TRBV12-4, the J call TRBJ2-3, with TRBD1 matching 7 bases. The CDR3 covers 16 residues. After removal of 1 base from V and 8 bases from J, the junction contained 12 bases not matched to a gene. CDR3 nucleotides: TGTGCCAGCAGTTTAGAAGCTAGAGGGGGCACGGGTACGCAGTATTTT. Protein product: CASSLEARGGTGTQYF.

This clonotype has just a few counts. The chain recombines TRBV27 with TRBJ1-6; possibly TRBD1 for D (6 bases). The CDR3 sequence is 17 residues long. Looked up from germline, CDR1 is MNHEY and CDR2 is SMNVEV (reference sequence). The V end lost 3 bases, the J end lost 8 bases, and 20 bases lay between the germline ends. The CDR3 sequence is CASSLYSSGGAYSPLHF. CDR3 DNA sequence: TGTGCCAGCAGTTTGTACTCGTCCGGGGGGGCTTATTCACCCCTCCACTTT.